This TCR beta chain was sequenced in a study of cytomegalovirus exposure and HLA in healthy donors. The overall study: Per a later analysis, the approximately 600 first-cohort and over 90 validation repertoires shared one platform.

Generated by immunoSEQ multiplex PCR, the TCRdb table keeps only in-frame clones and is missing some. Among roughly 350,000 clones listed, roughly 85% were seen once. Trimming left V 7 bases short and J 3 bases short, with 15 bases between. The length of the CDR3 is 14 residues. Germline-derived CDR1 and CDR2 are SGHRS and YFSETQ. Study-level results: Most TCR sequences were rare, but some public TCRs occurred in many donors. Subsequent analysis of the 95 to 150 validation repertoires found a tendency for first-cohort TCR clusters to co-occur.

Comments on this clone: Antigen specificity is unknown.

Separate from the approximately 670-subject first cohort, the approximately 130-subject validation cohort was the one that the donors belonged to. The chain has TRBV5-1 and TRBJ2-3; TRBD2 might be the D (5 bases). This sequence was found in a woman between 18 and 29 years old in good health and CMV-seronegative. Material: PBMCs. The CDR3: CASSLIGDTDTQYF. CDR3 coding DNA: TGCGCCAGCTCCCTCATCGGGGATACAGATACGCAGTATTTT. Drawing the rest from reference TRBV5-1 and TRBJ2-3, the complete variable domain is KAGVTQTPRYLIKTRGQQVTLSCSPISGHRSVSWYQQTPGQGLQFLFEYFSETQRNKGNFPGRFSGRQFSNSRSEMNVSTLELGDSALYLCASSLIGDTDTQYFGPGTRLTVL.